In its sample, the clone carrying this T cell receptor delta chain was seen a few times. Its antigen remains unidentified. The data were taken from a study of Vδ1+ human thymocytes. General study points: The authors advised highly purified populations and single-cell validation. Highly polyclonal TRG and TRD repertoires with Gaussian CDR3 length distributions appeared in thymus.

RNA was extracted from the cells and then reverse transcribed. The CDR3 regions were amplified by multiplex PCR from V-gene primers to a constant-region primer. TCRdb reapplied CATT to the multiplex PCR reads. The sample has about 50,000 delta-chain clones, more than 12% seen once. Germline loops: CDR1 TSWWSYY, CDR2 QGS. Trimming took 3 bases from V and 4 from J, leaving 12 bases between them. The CDR3 has 14 amino acids. This clonotype originated in a girl under three years old who had congenital heart surgery. The sequenced material came from Vdelta1+ gamma-delta thymocytes from the thymus. Subset defined: FACS-sorted CD3+ TCRalphabeta- TCRVdelta1+ TCRVdelta2- thymocytes. The chain recombines TRDV1 with TRDJ1; tentative D call: TRDD2 (5 bases). This chain's CDR3 is CALGDVTSRDKLIF. CDR3 DNA: TGTGCTCTTGGGGACGTAACTTCCCGCGATAAACTCATCTTT.